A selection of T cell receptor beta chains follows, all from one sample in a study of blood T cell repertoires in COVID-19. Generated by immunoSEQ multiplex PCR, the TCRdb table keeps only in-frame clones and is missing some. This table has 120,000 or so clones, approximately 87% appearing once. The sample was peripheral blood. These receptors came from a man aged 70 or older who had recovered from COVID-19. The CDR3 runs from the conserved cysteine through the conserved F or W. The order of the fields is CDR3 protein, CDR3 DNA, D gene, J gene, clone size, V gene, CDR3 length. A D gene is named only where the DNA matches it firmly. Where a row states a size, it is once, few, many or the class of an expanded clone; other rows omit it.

CASSPLAGDRLQFF	TGTGCCAGCAGCCCCCTAGCGGGGGACCGGCTGCAGTTCTTC	TRBD2	TRBJ2-1	.	TRBV7-8	14
CASSGAIQGRQSSPLHF	TGTGCCAGCAGTGGGGCCATACAGGGGAGGCAGTCCTCACCCCTCCACTTT	TRBD1	TRBJ1-6	.	TRBV6-1	17
CASSGGGFYGYTF	TGTGCCAGCAGTGGGGGAGGGTTCTATGGCTACACCTTC	.	TRBJ1-2	.	TRBV2	13
CAISATAGGAPIEQYF	TGTGCCATCAGTGCGACAGCAGGGGGTGCTCCCATCGAGCAGTACTTC	TRBD1	TRBJ2-7	.	TRBV10-3	16
CASSQKGSPSGNEQFF	TGCGCCAGCAGCCAGAAAGGGAGTCCTAGCGGCAATGAGCAGTTCTTC	TRBD2	TRBJ2-1	once	TRBV4-3	16
CASSKRGGQANNEQFF	TGTGCCAGCAGTAAAAGGGGGGGACAGGCAAACAATGAGCAGTTCTTC	.	TRBJ2-1	.	TRBV25-1	16
CASSQALTYEQYF	TGTGCCAGCAGCCAAGCTCTTACCTACGAGCAGTACTTC	.	TRBJ2-7	.	TRBV3-1/TRBV3-2	13
CASSTEGSYEQYF	TGTGCCAGTAGTACGGAGGGCTCCTACGAGCAGTACTTC	.	TRBJ2-7	.	TRBV19	13
CASSWTGGPNGYTF	TGCGCCAGCAGTTGGACAGGGGGCCCTAATGGCTACACCTTC	TRBD1	TRBJ1-2	.	TRBV5-1	14
CASSYGTGEADTQYF	TGTGCCAGCAGCTATGGGACAGGGGAGGCAGATACGCAGTATTTT	TRBD1	TRBJ2-3	few	TRBV7-9	15
CATSDTLAGLHNEQFF	TGTGCCACCAGTGATACATTAGCGGGACTCCACAATGAGCAGTTCTTC	TRBD2	TRBJ2-1	.	TRBV24-1	16
CASSFAGLSGNTIYF	TGTGCCAGCAGTTTTGCAGGGCTCTCTGGAAACACCATATATTTT	.	TRBJ1-3	.	TRBV28	15
CASSQGAWSSGANVLTF	TGCGCCAGCAGCCAGGGGGCGTGGAGCTCTGGGGCCAACGTCCTGACTTTC	TRBD1	TRBJ2-6	once	TRBV5-1	17
CASKLVAGELFF	TGTGCCAGCAAATTAGTAGCCGGGGAGCTGTTTTTT	.	TRBJ2-2	.	TRBV2	12
CASSPYTPGSNQPQHF	TGTGCCAGCTCACCATACACACCCGGGAGCAATCAGCCCCAGCATTTT	.	TRBJ1-5	.	TRBV18	16
CASSEVQGFPTEAFF	TGTGCCAGCAGTGAAGTACAGGGGTTCCCCACTGAAGCTTTCTTT	TRBD1	TRBJ1-1	.	TRBV2	15
CASSSLPVVITGELFF	TGTGCCAGCAGCTCGCTTCCGGTGGTGATCACCGGGGAGCTGTTTTTT	.	TRBJ2-2	once	TRBV7-2	16
CASRPPAGVSTDTQYF	TGTGCCAGCAGGCCACCCGCCGGGGTTAGCACAGATACGCAGTATTTT	.	TRBJ2-3	once	TRBV28	16
CAWSDREYEQYF	TGTGCCTGGAGTGACCGGGAGTACGAGCAGTACTTC	.	TRBJ2-7	.	TRBV30	12
CASSVGQGGGKNIQYF	TGTGCCAGCAGCGTAGGCCAGGGGGGAGGCAAAAACATTCAGTACTTC	.	TRBJ2-4	.	TRBV9	16